The present T cell receptor (beta chain) was sequenced within a study of shared T cell receptors in the human thymus. Generated by immunoSEQ multiplex PCR, the TCRdb table keeps only in-frame clones and is missing some. The sample contains 600,000 or so clones, around 87% of which appear only once. Trimming at V came to 7 bases and at J to 6 bases, leaving 8 bases not matched to a gene. The CDR3 spans 14 residues. CDR1 SGHTA and CDR2 FQGNSA come from the germline V gene. These same data were also listed under a study on human thymus T cells. This second report adds: Thymus specimens were resections from corrective heart surgery. What appeared biased in thymic and blood repertoires was the usage of V and J genes. Related studies found that unrelated individuals share highly overlapping thymic repertoires.

The material sequenced was thymocytes. This rearrangement joins TRBV7-2 to TRBJ1-4; 7 positions match TRBD1. This sequence was found in a boy under three years old with a congenital heart defect. CDR3 in DNA: TGTGCCAGCAAAACAGGGGAGCAGGATGAAAAACTGTTTTTT. It is translated as CASKTGEQDEKLFF. Using reference TRBV7-2 and TRBJ1-4 for the parts outside the CDR3, the full variable domain is GAGVSQSPSNKVTEKGKDVELRCDPISGHTALYWYRQSLGQGLEFLIYFQGNSAPDKSGLPSDRFSAERTGGSVSTLTIQRTQQEDSAVYLCASKTGEQDEKLFFGSGTQLSVL.